This T cell receptor (beta chain) was sequenced during a study of post-analysis software for immune sequencing data. For the study at large: Patients had relapsing-remitting, secondary progressive or progressive-relapsing multiple sclerosis; some lacked subtype.

Notes on the study in general: Those samples that were prepared in the same batch co-clustered strongly by F measure. TRBV5-6, TRBV5-1 and TRBV20-1 were among five TRBV segments more frequent in patients than controls. Those with multiple sclerosis, the patient group, showed significantly lower normalized Chao1 diversity than controls.

As concerns this clonotype: Its antigen is undetermined. A much larger clone differs by one base, so this may be a read error.

TCR beta cDNA libraries had unique molecular identifiers. Once roughly 1 to 11 million T cells were used, about 510,000 cDNA molecules resulted. MiXCR was run by TCRdb on the PCR reads, yielding one entry per CDR3 protein. The sample contains about 540,000 distinct CDR3 sequences, around a third of which appear only once. This CDR3 comprises 14 residues. The receptor comes from a girl aged 2-17 years with multiple sclerosis. V gene TRBV12-3 or TRBV12-4 combines with J gene TRBJ2-5; a possible D gene is TRBD2 (6 bases). What was sequenced was blood. The DNA of the CDR3 is TGTGCCAGCAGGTTAGCGTCAGGAGGGGAGACCCAGTACTTC. Protein sequence: CASRLASGGETQYF.